Presented here are 25 T cell receptor beta chains from one specimen sequenced in a study of PD-L1 blockade in urothelial cancer. Only in-frame clones appear in the TCRdb table, and some are missing; sequencing was by immunoSEQ multiplex PCR. The table records more than 40,000 clones, 75% to 90% of them present only once. Sample: PBMCs, taken around atezolizumab (anti-PD-L1) treatment. These receptors were collected from a man between 60 and 75 years old with urothelial cancer.

As for this clone: This specimen includes other DNA sequences encoding the same CDR3. The chain is built from TRBV18 and TRBJ2-7, with TRBD1 identical over 7 bases. The CDR3 consists of 14 residues. The germline gives CDR1 KGHSH, CDR2 LQKENI. Trimming at V came to 6 bases and at J to 4 bases, leaving 9 bases not matched to a gene. The CDR3 spells CASSPGTASYEQYF. The CDR3 coding sequence is TGTGCCAGCTCGCCCGGGACAGCTTCTTACGAGCAGTACTTC.

This clone was observed once. The V gene is TRBV6-6, the J gene TRBJ2-7; 9 bases agree with TRBD2. V lost 6 bases and J lost 3; bases outside the gene matches: 9. Germline values: CDR1 MNHNY, CDR2 SVGAGI (reference sequence). The CDR3 extends over 15 amino acids. The CDR3 sequence: CASRQLAGDNYEQYF. The CDR3 DNA sequence: TGTGCCAGCAGACAATTAGCGGGGGATAACTACGAGCAGTACTTC.

J is TRBJ2-2 and V is TRBV5-6; possibly TRBD1 for D (5 bases). V was shortened by 10 bases and J by 0 bases, with 16 bases between the two germline ends. The CDR3 is 15 residues long. Germline CDR1 reads SGHDT; CDR2 reads YYEEEE. CDR3 sequence: CAGALWASNTGELFF. The CDR3 DNA follows: TGTGCCGGGGCCTTGTGGGCGTCGAACACCGGGGAGCTGTTTTTT.

V is TRBV7-9 and J is TRBJ2-7; D is unclear. CDR1 SEHNR and CDR2 FQNEAQ come from the germline V gene (reference sequence). The CDR3 loop spans 15 amino acids. Trimming removed 6 bases at V and 0 bases at J, with 15 bases between. CDR3 residues: CASSSSDMSSYEQYF. CDR3 DNA: TGTGCCAGCAGTTCCTCTGACATGAGCTCCTACGAGCAGTACTTC. Complete variable domain (other parts from reference TRBV7-9 and TRBJ2-7): DTGVSQNPRHKITKRGQNVTFRCDPISEHNRLYWYRQTLGQGPEFLTYFQNEAQLEKSRLLSDRFSAERPKGSFSTLEIQRTEQGDSAMYLCASSSSDMSSYEQYFGPGTRLTVT.

The V and J genes are TRBV5-1 and TRBJ2-6; D not certain. The germline V gene encodes CDR1 SGHRS and CDR2 YFSETQ. The V gene lost 4 bases and the J gene lost 1 base, with 9 bases spanning the gap. The CDR3 loop spans 15 amino acids. The CDR3 is CASSPRLSGANVLTF. For the CDR3, the DNA is TGCGCCAGCAGCCCCAGGCTGTCTGGGGCCAACGTCCTGACTTTC.

This sequence joins TRBV7-2 and TRBJ2-2, with 12 nucleotides matching TRBD2. The J segment lost 7 bases and the V segment lost 2 bases, leaving 5 bases of the junction unmatched. The germline CDR1 and CDR2 sequences are SGHTA and FQGNSA. The CDR3 length is 16 residues. CDR3 in amino acids: CASSLFVLAGGGELFF. The DNA for the CDR3 is TGTGCCAGCAGCTTATTCGTACTAGCGGGAGGCGGGGAGCTGTTTTTT.

This chain joins TRBV25-1 and TRBJ1-1; D might be TRBD1 (6 bases). The CDR3 is 15 amino acids. Between the trimmed V and J ends, which lost 1 base and 5 bases, there was a span of 14 bases. The V gene's germline CDR1 is MGHDK and CDR2 SYGVNS. Written as DNA, the CDR3 is TGTGCCAGCAGTGAATTACAGGGTCGGAGGACTGAAGCTTTCTTT. Protein sequence: CASSELQGRRTEAFF.

The chain links TRBV6-6 to TRBJ1-1, with D possibly being TRBD1 (5 bases). The V gene lost 0 bases and the J gene lost 4 bases, with 12 bases spanning the gap. The CDR3 contains 15 residues. Germline V gene lookup returns CDR1 MNHNY and CDR2 SVGAGI (reference sequence). DNA for the CDR3: TGTGCCAGCAGTTACTCGGCCAGGGAAGGCACTGAAGCTTTCTTT. Translated, it gives CASSYSAREGTEAFF.

The V and J genes are TRBV29-1 and TRBJ2-7; TRBD1 matches at 7 bases. The germline V gene has CDR1 SQVTM and CDR2 ANQGSEA. The CDR3 extends over 12 amino acids. The junction had 0 bases not matched to a gene; V was cut back by 2 bases and J by 2 bases. The CDR3 region is CSVEQGAYEQYF. As DNA, the CDR3 is TGCAGCGTTGAACAGGGGGCCTACGAGCAGTACTTC.

V usage is TRBV7-9 and J usage is TRBJ1-4, with TRBD1 identical over 9 bases. The CDR3 has 14 residues. The germline gives CDR1 SEHNR, CDR2 FQNEAQ (reference sequence). The V and J ends lost 5 bases and 8 bases, in that order; junction bases with no gene match: 6. Here the CDR3 reads CASSPTGTGEKLFF. The CDR3 DNA sequence: TGTGCCAGCAGCCCTACCGGGACAGGGGAAAAACTGTTTTTT.

This clone came up once. The chain employs TRBV6-6 and TRBJ2-3, with D unresolved. The CDR3 runs 13 residues. Germline CDR1 reads MNHNY; CDR2 reads SVGAGI (reference sequence). V was pared by 0 bases and J by 4 bases, with 5 bases between. Here the CDR3 reads CASSYSSADTQYF. The CDR3 DNA reads TGTGCCAGCAGTTACTCGTCCGCAGATACGCAGTATTTT.

This clone was detected only a few times. The chain combines TRBV28 with TRBJ1-5; 9 bases map to TRBD1. Per germline, CDR1 MDHEN and CDR2 SYDVKM. J gave up 7 bases and V 5 bases, and 15 bases lay outside the gene matches. The CDR3 loop spans 17 amino acids. DNA for the CDR3: TGTGCCAGCAGTACCTACCCCAGGACAGGGGCGGAGCAGCCCCAGCATTTT. This sequence encodes CASSTYPRTGAEQPQHF.

The chain is built from TRBV6-1 and TRBJ2-7; 9 nucleotides line up with TRBD1. Germline lookup yields CDR1 MNHNS and CDR2 SASEGT. The V and J ends lost 5 bases and 3 bases, in that order; junction bases with no gene match: 5. The CDR3 runs to 14 residues. The chain's CDR3 is CASSNGQGNYEQYF. The DNA of the CDR3 is TGTGCCAGCAGTAACGGACAGGGGAACTACGAGCAGTACTTC.

The genes are TRBV30 and TRBJ2-6, with 7 positions matching TRBD2. Germline loops: CDR1 GTSNPN, CDR2 SVGIG (reference sequence). The CDR3 sequence is 17 residues long. V was clipped by 0 bases and J by 2 bases; unmatched bases: 7. CDR3 sequence (DNA): TGTGCCTGGAGTGTCGGCGGGAGTGTTGCTGGGGCCAACGTCCTGACTTTC. Its translation: CAWSVGGSVAGANVLTF.

J is TRBJ2-7 and V is TRBV6-6; 8 positions agree with TRBD2. CDR3 size: 14 residues. J gave up 3 bases and V 4 bases, and 5 bases lay outside the gene matches. The V gene's germline CDR1 is MNHNY and CDR2 SVGAGI (reference sequence). The CDR3: CASSFRLANYEQYF. The CDR3 DNA reads as TGTGCCAGCAGTTTCAGACTAGCGAACTACGAGCAGTACTTC.

J is TRBJ2-1 and V is TRBV7-3; the match to TRBD2 covers 9 bases. The CDR3 runs to 16 residues. Losses at the gene ends were 6 bases for V and 4 bases for J; bases not matched to a gene: 10. Germline CDR1 and CDR2: SGHTA and FQGTGA. The CDR3 loop is CASSGVFAGGYNEQFF. Here the CDR3 DNA reads TGTGCCAGCAGTGGGGTATTTGCGGGGGGGTACAATGAGCAGTTCTTC.

V gene TRBV5-5 combines with J gene TRBJ2-3; tentative D call: TRBD2 (5 bases). CDR3 length: 15 amino acids. V lost 3 bases to trimming and J lost 2 bases, with 13 bases between them. The germline V gene encodes CDR1 SGHKS and CDR2 YYEKEE (reference sequence). CDR3 DNA: TGTGCCAGCAGCTGGCCCGAGGGATTCACAGATACGCAGTATTTT. Its protein product is CASSWPEGFTDTQYF.

This chain links TRBV15 with TRBJ1-2, with 7 bases fitting TRBD1. The CDR3 runs to 16 residues. The V gene's germline CDR1 is LNHNV and CDR2 YYDKDF (reference sequence). Unmatched junction bases numbered 10, after V lost 1 base and J lost 5 bases. The CDR3 DNA is TGTGCCACCAGCAGAGCTTTAGGACAGGACGCTTATGGCTACACCTTC. This encodes CATSRALGQDAYGYTF.

The chain couples TRBV5-1 to TRBJ1-6; 8 positions agree with TRBD1. This CDR3 has 13 amino acids. Unmatched junction bases numbered 6, after V lost 5 bases and J lost 11 bases. In germline, CDR1 is SGHRS, CDR2 YFSETQ. DNA of the CDR3: TGCGCCAGCAGGCCGGACAGGGAGGCACCCCTCCACTTT. Its protein is CASRPDREAPLHF.

The chain is built from TRBV30 and TRBJ2-5; a possible D gene is TRBD1 (5 bases). The CDR3 contains 13 residues. Germline CDR1 is GTSNPN and CDR2 is SVGIG (reference sequence). The V end lost 3 bases, the J end lost 6 bases, and 14 bases lay between the germline ends. The CDR3, as DNA: TGTGCCTGGAGGGACGCAGGGCATAAGACCCAGTACTTC. Amino acid sequence: CAWRDAGHKTQYF.

The table lists this clone with a few counts. The rearrangement joins TRBV5-1 to TRBJ1-2; no reliable D call. The CDR3 is made up of 15 amino acids. Trimming pared 0 bases from V and 0 bases from J, leaving 9 bases between. The germline CDR1 and CDR2 sequences are SGHRS and YFSETQ. The CDR3 DNA reads TGCGCCAGCAGCTTGGATATTCTAGCTAACTATGGCTACACCTTC. Amino acids: CASSLDILANYGYTF.

The V call is TRBV5-1, the J call TRBJ2-3; 9 nucleotides line up with TRBD2. The J segment lost 2 bases and the V segment lost 0 bases, leaving 4 bases of the junction unmatched. The CDR3 spans 16 residues. The germline V gene encodes CDR1 SGHRS and CDR2 YFSETQ. The CDR3 is CASSLVASGNTDTQYF. The CDR3 coding sequence is TGCGCCAGCAGCTTGGTCGCTAGCGGGAACACAGATACGCAGTATTTT.

J is TRBJ1-6 and V is TRBV6-1; possibly TRBD1 for D (5 bases). Trimming pared 3 bases from V and 16 bases from J, leaving 13 bases between. CDR1 MNHNS and CDR2 SASEGT come from the germline V gene. This CDR3 is 12 amino acids long. In DNA form, the CDR3 reads TGTGCCAGCAGTGATCAGGGCTTCGTTCTCCACTTT. Protein: CASSDQGFVLHF.

The gene calls are TRBV6-5 and TRBJ1-2; the match to TRBD1 covers 8 bases. CDR3 length equals 13 residues. CDR1 and CDR2 (germline): MNHEY, SVGAGI. The ends lost 3 bases at V and 6 bases at J; junction bases unmatched: 3. In DNA, the CDR3 is TGTGCCAGCAGTTATACACAGGGGGATGGCTACACCTTC. It encodes CASSYTQGDGYTF.

CDR3 loop: CASSPFTSGRDTGELFF. The CDR3, as DNA: TGCGCCAGCAGTCCCTTCACTAGCGGGAGGGACACCGGGGAGCTGTTTTTT. V usage is TRBV4-1 and J usage is TRBJ2-2; TRBD2 aligns across 13 bases. The germline V gene has CDR1 MGHRA and CDR2 YSYEKL. The CDR3 has 17 amino acids. The V segment lost 6 bases and the J segment 3 bases; nucleotides outside the gene matches: 7.